This entry is about one TCR beta chain. It was with random hexamers that roughly 0.45 to 1 ug RNA was reverse transcribed. TCRdb fed the immunoSEQ multiplex PCR reads into MiXCR, producing one record per CDR3 protein. Here the sample spans 140,000 to 150,000 distinct CDR3 sequences, approximately 94% being singletons. Peripheral blood CD8+ and CD4+ T cells were profiled by TCR beta sequencing. Controls were healthy donors (matched for age and sex). The sample originates from a study of CD8 T cells in Susac syndrome. CDR1 LGHDT and CDR2 YNNKEL come from the germline V gene (reference sequence). There are 12 residues in the CDR3. V was pared by 0 bases and J by 6 bases, with 3 bases between.

Sequencing was carried out using CD4+ T cells from PBMCs. The TCR was taken from a human donor in good health. The J gene is TRBJ2-4, the V gene TRBV3-1; D not certain. In nucleotides, the CDR3 is TGTGCCAGCAGCCAAGAAGCAAACATTCAGTACTTC. Translation gives CASSQEANIQYF.